This TCR beta chain was sequenced during a study of cytomegalovirus exposure and HLA in healthy donors. Amplification used 60 Vbeta primers and 13 Jbeta primers. The data were produced by immunoSEQ multiplex PCR, yet TCRdb's version contains in-frame clones alone and is incomplete. The repertoire holds roughly 120,000 clones, 70% to 80% seen once, with 11% in the top ten. This CDR3 has 15 amino acids. Trimming removed 4 bases from V and 0 bases from J; junction bases left unmatched: 5. Per the germline V gene, CDR1 is SGHRS and CDR2 is YFSETQ. The sequenced sample consisted of PBMCs. The receptor comes from a woman in her forties or fifties in good health and CMV-seropositive. V is TRBV5-1 and J is TRBJ1-1; 8 nucleotides line up with TRBD1. The CDR3 protein is CASSVTGVMNTEAFF. The CDR3 DNA reads as TGCGCCAGCAGCGTGACAGGGGTAATGAACACTGAAGCTTTCTTT.